These 19 T cell receptor beta chains share one sample of origin, sequenced in a study of cytomegalovirus exposure and HLA in healthy donors. Primers for the PCR totalled 60 Vbeta and 13 Jbeta. Sequencing used immunoSEQ multiplex PCR; TCRdb keeps in-frame clones, though not all of them. The ten top clones account for 3.4%, within a sample of 30,000 to 35,000 clones. Sequencing input: PBMCs. These receptors originate from a middle-aged woman in good health and CMV-seropositive.

The chain couples TRBV5-4 to TRBJ2-3, with a weak D call TRBD2 (6 bases). Per germline, CDR1 SGHNT and CDR2 YYREEE (reference sequence). The V and J ends lost 5 bases and 2 bases respectively, with 12 bases between them. The CDR3 length is 14 residues. CDR3 in DNA: TGTGCCAGCAGATTTAGCGGAGTCACAGATACGCAGTATTTT. Translating it yields CASRFSGVTDTQYF. Full variable domain (rest looked up from reference TRBV5-4 and TRBJ2-3): ETGVTQSPTHLIKTRGQQVTLRCSSQSGHNTVSWYQQALGQGPQFIFQYYREEENGRGNFPPRFSGLQFPNYSSELNVNALELDDSALYLCASRFSGVTDTQYFGPGTRLTVL.

The chain has TRBV11-3 and TRBJ2-3; 9 nucleotides match TRBD2. Germline CDR1 and CDR2: SGHNT and YENEEA. V lost 0 bases, J lost 5 bases, and 6 bases stayed unmatched. The CDR3 runs 16 residues. As DNA, the CDR3 is TGTGCCAGCAGCTTAGACGTAGCGGGAGAGGGAGATACGCAGTATTTT. It translates to CASSLDVAGEGDTQYF. The entire variable domain, with the rest obtained from reference TRBV11-3 and TRBJ2-3, is as follows: EAGVVQSPRYKIIEKKQPVAFWCNPISGHNTLYWYLQNLGQGPELLIRYENEEAVDDSQLPKDRFSAERLKGVDSTLKIQPAELGDSAVYLCASSLDVAGEGDTQYFGPGTRLTVL.

This chain uses TRBV18 with TRBJ2-1, with D maybe TRBD1 (7 bases). Germline CDR1 and CDR2: KGHSH and LQKENI. V lost 1 base and J lost 5, with 18 bases in between. CDR3 size: 17 residues. The CDR3 region has the DNA TGTGCCAGCTCACCACTCGGAAGGCAGGGGGGCGACAATGAGCAGTTCTTC. Translated, it gives CASSPLGRQGGDNEQFF.

The chain couples TRBV6-6 to TRBJ1-2, with 8 bases fitting TRBD1. CDR3 size: 15 residues. Germline V gene data show CDR1 as MNHNY and CDR2 as SVGAGI (reference sequence). The J segment lost 8 bases and the V segment lost 4 bases, leaving 12 bases of the junction unmatched. The DNA for the CDR3 is TGTGCCAGCAGTTTCACTTTACAGGGGGTTGAAGGCTACACCTTC. This translates into CASSFTLQGVEGYTF.

The CDR3 sequence is CASSLVPMQVTEAFF. DNA for the CDR3: TGCGCCAGCAGCTTGGTGCCAATGCAGGTCACTGAAGCTTTCTTT. V usage is TRBV5-1 and J usage is TRBJ1-1; no reliable D call. The CDR3 has 15 residues. V gave up 0 bases and J gave up 4 bases, with 13 bases separating them. Germline loops: CDR1 SGHRS, CDR2 YFSETQ.

The DNA of the CDR3 is TGCGCCAGCAGCCAAGGAGGGAGGGGCTACAATGAGCAGTTCTTC. It codes for CASSQGGRGYNEQFF. This chain connects TRBV4-1 to TRBJ2-1; TRBD2 agrees at 7 bases. CDR1 and CDR2 (germline): MGHRA, YSYEKL. The V segment lost 1 base and the J segment 3 bases; nucleotides outside the gene matches: 3. The CDR3 is 15 residues long.

This chain joins TRBV5-6 and TRBJ1-2; D remains unclear. The germline V and J ends were trimmed by 1 base and 7 bases, with 14 bases remaining between them. The CDR3 contains 14 residues. In germline, CDR1 is SGHDT, CDR2 YYEEEE. In DNA form, the CDR3 reads TGTGCCAGCAGCTTGTCGGCCAGAGGCGTTGGCTACACCTTC. Its protein product is CASSLSARGVGYTF.

This chain links TRBV5-3 with TRBJ1-1; D may be TRBD1 (5 bases). TRBV5-3 is classed as an ORF, of uncertain function. The CDR3 length is 13 residues. Trimming shortened V by 8 bases and J by 6 bases, and 17 bases separated the two germline ends. CDR3 protein: CASFNRRDPEAFF. The DNA for the CDR3 is TGTGCCAGCTTTAACCGGAGGGACCCTGAAGCTTTCTTT.

This sequence joins TRBV19 and TRBJ2-7; TRBD1 aligns across 12 bases. The germline V gene encodes CDR1 LNHDA and CDR2 SQIVND (reference sequence). The CDR3 is made up of 15 amino acids. Losses at the gene ends were 4 bases for V and 7 bases for J; bases not matched to a gene: 8. DNA of the CDR3: TGTGCCAGTAGTACACCGGGACAGGGGGCTGGGGAGCAGTACTTC. Its protein product is CASSTPGQGAGEQYF.

The genes are TRBV7-6 and TRBJ1-5; perhaps TRBD1 as D (6 bases). Trimming shortened V by 4 bases and J by 1 base, and 20 bases separated the two germline ends. This CDR3 has 18 amino acids. The V gene's germline CDR1 is SGHVS and CDR2 FNYEAQ. The CDR3 reads CASSSFPRTDRSNQPQHF. In DNA, the CDR3 is TGTGCCAGCAGCTCCTTCCCACGAACCGACAGGAGCAATCAGCCCCAGCATTTT.

This chain links TRBV4-3 with TRBJ2-3, with D perhaps TRBD2 (6 bases). This CDR3 is built from 16 residues. CDR1 and CDR2 (germline): LGHNA, YSLEER. V lost 3 bases and J 2 bases, leaving 15 bases between the germline ends. The CDR3 reads CASSHGTGLPTDTQYF. The CDR3 DNA follows: TGCGCCAGCAGCCACGGAACGGGACTCCCCACAGATACGCAGTATTTT.

The V and J genes are TRBV14 and TRBJ1-5; D is possibly TRBD1 (6 bases). Trimming removed 4 bases at V and 6 bases at J, with 10 bases between. CDR1 is SGHDN, CDR2 FVKESK, per germline. This CDR3 is built from 13 residues. The CDR3 DNA is TGTGCCAGCAGCCGGGGGCAGGCTCAGCCCCAGCATTTT. Its translation is CASSRGQAQPQHF.

This sequence joins TRBV5-1 and TRBJ2-1, with TRBD1 matching over 10 bases. The CDR3 consists of 15 residues. The ends lost 2 bases at V and 3 bases at J; junction bases unmatched: 2. CDR1 is SGHRS, CDR2 YFSETQ, per germline. The CDR3 nucleotides are TGCGCCAGCAGCTTAGGACAGGGGGGCTACAATGAGCAGTTCTTC. This codes for CASSLGQGGYNEQFF.

CDR3 amino acids: CASSLGLAISYNEQFF. The CDR3 DNA is TGTGCCAGCAGCTTAGGACTAGCGATCTCCTACAATGAGCAGTTCTTC. V is TRBV7-9 and J is TRBJ2-1; TRBD2 matches at 8 bases. Germline CDR1 SEHNR, CDR2 FQNEAQ (reference sequence). The CDR3 extends over 16 amino acids. Trimming at V came to 1 base and at J to 0 bases, leaving 2 bases not matched to a gene.

This sequence joins TRBV7-8 and TRBJ2-3, with a tentative D call TRBD1 (6 bases). This CDR3 spans 14 amino acids. Trimming pared 5 bases from V and 2 bases from J, leaving 11 bases between. Germline CDR1 reads SGHVS; CDR2 reads FQNEAQ. The CDR3 protein is CASSPGQPTDTQYF. The DNA for the CDR3 is TGTGCCAGCAGCCCTGGACAGCCCACAGATACGCAGTATTTT.

As for this clone: The junction departs from germline at one end; a sequencing error may be responsible. The CDR3 loop is CSRMGHDEQLF. CDR3 in DNA: TGCAGCCGGATGGGACACGATGAGCAGCTCTTC. The chain couples TRBV20-1 to TRBJ2-1; tentatively, D is TRBD1 (6 bases). The germline V gene has CDR1 DFQATT and CDR2 SNEGSKA (reference sequence). The CDR3 has 11 amino acids.

The chain joins TRBV18 to TRBJ2-1, with 10 bases aligning to TRBD2. J lost 6 bases, V lost 5 bases, and 7 bases had no gene match. Per germline, CDR1 KGHSH and CDR2 LQKENI. The CDR3 sequence is 15 residues long. The DNA of the CDR3 is TGTGCCAGCTCAGAAGTACTAGCGGGACTCAATGAGCAGTTCTTC. The encoded protein is CASSEVLAGLNEQFF.

The chain links TRBV5-1 to TRBJ1-3, with TRBD1 matching over 7 bases. Germline values: CDR1 SGHRS, CDR2 YFSETQ. V shed 4 bases and J 3 bases; nucleotides not matched to a gene: 10. This CDR3 region has 16 residues. The CDR3 sequence is CASSPPGQRDGNTIYF. DNA for the CDR3: TGCGCCAGCAGCCCCCCGGGACAGAGAGATGGAAACACCATATATTTT.

The rearrangement links TRBV11-3 to TRBJ1-6; TRBD1 might be the D (6 bases). V lost 3 bases and J lost 8, with 20 bases in between. The CDR3 covers 17 residues. Germline lookup yields CDR1 SGHNT and CDR2 YENEEA. CDR3 amino acids: CASSFPGAGARDSPLHF. In DNA form, the CDR3 reads TGTGCCAGCAGCTTCCCTGGGGCGGGGGCGCGGGATTCACCCCTCCACTTT.